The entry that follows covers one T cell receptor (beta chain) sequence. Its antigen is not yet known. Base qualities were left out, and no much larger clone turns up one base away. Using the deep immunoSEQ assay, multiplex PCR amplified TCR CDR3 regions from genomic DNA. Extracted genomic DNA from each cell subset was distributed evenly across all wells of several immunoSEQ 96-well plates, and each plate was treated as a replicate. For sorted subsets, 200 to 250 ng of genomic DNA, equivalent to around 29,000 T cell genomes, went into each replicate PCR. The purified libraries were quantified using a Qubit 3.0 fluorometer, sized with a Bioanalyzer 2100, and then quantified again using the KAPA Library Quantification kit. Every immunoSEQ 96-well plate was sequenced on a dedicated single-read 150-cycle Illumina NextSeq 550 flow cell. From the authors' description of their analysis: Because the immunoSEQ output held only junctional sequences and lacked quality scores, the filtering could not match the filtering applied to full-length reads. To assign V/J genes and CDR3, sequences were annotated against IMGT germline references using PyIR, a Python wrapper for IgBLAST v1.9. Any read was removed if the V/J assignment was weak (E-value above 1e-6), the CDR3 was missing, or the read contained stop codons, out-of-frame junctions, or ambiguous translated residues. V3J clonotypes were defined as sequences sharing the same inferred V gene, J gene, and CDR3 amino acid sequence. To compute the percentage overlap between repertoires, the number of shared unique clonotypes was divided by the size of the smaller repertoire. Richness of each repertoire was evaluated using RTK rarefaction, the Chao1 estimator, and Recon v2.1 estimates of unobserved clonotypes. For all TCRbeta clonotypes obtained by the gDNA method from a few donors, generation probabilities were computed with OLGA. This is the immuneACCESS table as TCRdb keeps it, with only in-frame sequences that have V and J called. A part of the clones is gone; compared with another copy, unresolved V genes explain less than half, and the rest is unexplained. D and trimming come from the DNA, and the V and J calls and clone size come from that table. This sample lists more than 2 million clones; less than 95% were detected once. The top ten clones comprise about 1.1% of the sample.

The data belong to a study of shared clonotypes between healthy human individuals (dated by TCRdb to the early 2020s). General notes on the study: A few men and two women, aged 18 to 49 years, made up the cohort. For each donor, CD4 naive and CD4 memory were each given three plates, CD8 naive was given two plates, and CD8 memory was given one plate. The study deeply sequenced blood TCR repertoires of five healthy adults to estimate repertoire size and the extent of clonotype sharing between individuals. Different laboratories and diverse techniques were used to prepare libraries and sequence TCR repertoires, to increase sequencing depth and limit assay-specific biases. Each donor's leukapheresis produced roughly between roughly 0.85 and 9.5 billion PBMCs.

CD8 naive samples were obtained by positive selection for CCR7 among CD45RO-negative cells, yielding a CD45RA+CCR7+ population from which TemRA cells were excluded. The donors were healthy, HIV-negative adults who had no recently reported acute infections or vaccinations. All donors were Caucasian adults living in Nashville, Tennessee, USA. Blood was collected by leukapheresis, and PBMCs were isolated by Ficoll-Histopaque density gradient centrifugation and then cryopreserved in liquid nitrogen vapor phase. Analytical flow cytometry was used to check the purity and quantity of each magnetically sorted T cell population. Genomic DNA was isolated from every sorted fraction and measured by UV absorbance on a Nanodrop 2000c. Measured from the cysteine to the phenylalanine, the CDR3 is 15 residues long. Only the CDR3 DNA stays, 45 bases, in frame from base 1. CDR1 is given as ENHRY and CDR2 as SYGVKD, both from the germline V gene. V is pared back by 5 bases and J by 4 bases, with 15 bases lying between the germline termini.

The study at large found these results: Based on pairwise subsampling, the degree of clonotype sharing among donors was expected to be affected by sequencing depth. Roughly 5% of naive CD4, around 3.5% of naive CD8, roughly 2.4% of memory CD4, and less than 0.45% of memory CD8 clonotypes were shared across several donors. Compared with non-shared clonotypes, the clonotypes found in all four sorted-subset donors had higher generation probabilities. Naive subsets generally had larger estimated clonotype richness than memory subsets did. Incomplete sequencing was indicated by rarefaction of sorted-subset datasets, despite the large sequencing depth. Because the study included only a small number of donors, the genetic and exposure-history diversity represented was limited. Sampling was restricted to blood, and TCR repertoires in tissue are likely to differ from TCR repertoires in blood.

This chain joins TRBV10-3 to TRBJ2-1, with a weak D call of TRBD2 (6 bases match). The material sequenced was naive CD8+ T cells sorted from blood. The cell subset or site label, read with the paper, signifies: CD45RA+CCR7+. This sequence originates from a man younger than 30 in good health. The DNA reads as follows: TGTGCCATCAGTCTGGACGTGGGGGGTTACAATGAGCAGTTCTTC. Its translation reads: CAISLDVGGYNEQFF.